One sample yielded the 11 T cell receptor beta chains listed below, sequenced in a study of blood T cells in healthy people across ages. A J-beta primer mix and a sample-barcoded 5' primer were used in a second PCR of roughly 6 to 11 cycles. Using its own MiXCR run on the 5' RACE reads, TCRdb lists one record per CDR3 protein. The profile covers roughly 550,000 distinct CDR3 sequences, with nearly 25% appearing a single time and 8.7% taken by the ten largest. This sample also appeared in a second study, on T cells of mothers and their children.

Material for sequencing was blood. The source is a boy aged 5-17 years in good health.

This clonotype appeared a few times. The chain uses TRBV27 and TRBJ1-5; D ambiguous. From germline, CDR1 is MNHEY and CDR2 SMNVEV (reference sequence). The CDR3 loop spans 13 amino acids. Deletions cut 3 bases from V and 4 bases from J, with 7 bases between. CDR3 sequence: CASSLTVNQPQHF. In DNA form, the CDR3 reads TGTGCCAGCAGTTTGACGGTTAATCAGCCCCAGCATTTT.

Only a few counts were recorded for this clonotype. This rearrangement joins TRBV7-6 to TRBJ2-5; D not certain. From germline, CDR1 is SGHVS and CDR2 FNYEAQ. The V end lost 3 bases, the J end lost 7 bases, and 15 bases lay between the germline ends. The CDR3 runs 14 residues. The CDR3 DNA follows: TGTGCCAGCAGCTTTATCGGCCCGGGCGGGACCCAGTACTTC. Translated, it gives CASSFIGPGGTQYF. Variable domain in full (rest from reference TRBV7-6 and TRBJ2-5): GAGVSQSPRYKVTKRGQDVALRCDPISGHVSLYWYRQALGQGPEFLTYFNYEAQQDKSGLPNDRFSAERPEGSISTLTIQRTEQRDSAMYRCASSFIGPGGTQYFGPGTRLLVL.

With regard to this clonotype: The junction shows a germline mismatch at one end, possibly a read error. CDR3 coding DNA: TGTGCCGGCAGTTACTCGAGTTCCCGTAGCCCCTACAATGAGCAGTTCTTC. Translation: CAGSYSSSRSPYNEQFF. The chain carries TRBV6-5 and TRBJ2-1; D uncertain. Germline V lookup: CDR1 MNHEY, CDR2 SVGAGI. This CDR3 contains 17 residues.

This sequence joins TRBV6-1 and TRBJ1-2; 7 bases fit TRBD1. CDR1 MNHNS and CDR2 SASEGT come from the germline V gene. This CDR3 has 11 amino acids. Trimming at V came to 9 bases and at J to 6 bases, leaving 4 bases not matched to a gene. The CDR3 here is CARQGLDGYTF. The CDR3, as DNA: TGTGCCAGACAGGGGTTAGATGGCTACACCTTC.

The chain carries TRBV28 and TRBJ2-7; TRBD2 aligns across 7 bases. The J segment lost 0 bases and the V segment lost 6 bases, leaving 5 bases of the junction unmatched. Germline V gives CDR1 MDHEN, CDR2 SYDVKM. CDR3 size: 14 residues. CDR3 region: CASRTSGISYEQYF. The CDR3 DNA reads TGTGCCAGCAGAACGAGCGGGATCTCCTACGAGCAGTACTTC.

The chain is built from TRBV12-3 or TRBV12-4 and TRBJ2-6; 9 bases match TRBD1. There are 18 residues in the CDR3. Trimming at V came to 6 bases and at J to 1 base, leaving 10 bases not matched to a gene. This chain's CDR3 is CASRLRGQGKSGANVLTF. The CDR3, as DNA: TGTGCCAGCAGGCTAAGGGGACAGGGTAAATCTGGGGCCAACGTCCTGACTTTC.

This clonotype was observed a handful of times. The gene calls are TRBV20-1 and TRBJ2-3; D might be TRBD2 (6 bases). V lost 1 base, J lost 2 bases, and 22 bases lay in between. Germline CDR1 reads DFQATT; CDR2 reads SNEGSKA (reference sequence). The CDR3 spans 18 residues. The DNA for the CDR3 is TGCAGTGCTAGAGGTCTGAGTTTTGACGGGGGTCCCACAGATACGCAGTATTTT. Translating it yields CSARGLSFDGGPTDTQYF.

CDR3 amino acids: CASSTSQGLETQYF. The CDR3 region has the DNA TGTGCCAGTAGTACGTCGCAGGGCCTGGAGACCCAGTACTTC. This chain links TRBV19 with TRBJ2-5; D is possibly TRBD1 (5 bases). This CDR3 is built from 14 residues. Trimming stripped 4 bases from V and 5 bases from J, with 14 bases between. Germline assignment: CDR1 LNHDA and CDR2 SQIVND (reference sequence).

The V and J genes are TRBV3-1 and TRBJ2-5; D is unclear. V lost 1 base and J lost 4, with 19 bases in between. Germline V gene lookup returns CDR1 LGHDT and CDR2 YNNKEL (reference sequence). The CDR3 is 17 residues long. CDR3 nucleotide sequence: TGTGCCAGCAGCCAAGTGGAATATAGATCGGGTCGAGAGACCCAGTACTTC. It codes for CASSQVEYRSGRETQYF.

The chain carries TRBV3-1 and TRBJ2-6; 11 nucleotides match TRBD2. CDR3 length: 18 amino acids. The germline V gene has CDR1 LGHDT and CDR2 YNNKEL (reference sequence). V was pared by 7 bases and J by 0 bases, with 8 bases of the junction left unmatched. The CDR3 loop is CASTWTSGSTSGANVLTF. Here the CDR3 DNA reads TGTGCCAGCACTTGGACTAGCGGGTCGACCTCTGGGGCCAACGTCCTGACTTTC.

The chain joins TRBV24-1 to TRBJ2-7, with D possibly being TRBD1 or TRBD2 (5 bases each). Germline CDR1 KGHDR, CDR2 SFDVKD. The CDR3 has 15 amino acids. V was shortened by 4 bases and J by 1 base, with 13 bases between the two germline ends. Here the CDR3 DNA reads TGTGCCACCAGTGACAGGGACGGCCATTCCTACGAGCAGTACTTC. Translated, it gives CATSDRDGHSYEQYF.